A single sample gave rise to the 18 T cell receptor beta chains below, sequenced in a study of blood T cell repertoires in COVID-19. Assay: immunoSEQ multiplex PCR; the TCRdb copy retains only in-frame clones and omits some. In the table there are 80,000 to 100,000 clones, roughly 80% of which are singletons. Sequenced sample: peripheral blood. All receptors derive from a human donor in a cohort sampled during active COVID-19.

This rearrangement joins TRBV7-9 to TRBJ1-1; the match to TRBD1 covers 7 bases. The CDR3 length is 14 residues. Germline CDR1 and CDR2: SEHNR and FQNEAQ (reference sequence). Trimming cost V 10 bases and J 4 bases; bases outside gene matches: 12. The CDR3 reads CATEHRDSGTEAFF. The CDR3 bases are TGTGCCACCGAGCATAGGGACAGTGGCACTGAAGCTTTCTTT.

The chain couples TRBV3-1 (or the pseudogene TRBV3-2) to TRBJ1-6, with 12 bases identical to TRBD1. V lost 4 bases and J lost 9; bases outside the gene matches: 4. The CDR3 sequence is 15 residues long. In germline, CDR1 is LGHDT, CDR2 YNNKEL (reference sequence). CDR3 bases: TGTGCCAGCAGCCTAACGGGACAGGGGGCTTCACCCCTCCACTTT. Translating gives CASSLTGQGASPLHF.

The chain employs TRBV7-2 and TRBJ2-7; 9 bases map to TRBD1. Germline V gives CDR1 SGHTA, CDR2 FQGNSA. V shed 5 bases, J shed 6 bases, and the junction held 8 bases outside the gene matches. The CDR3 runs 14 residues. The CDR3 is CASSPGTGRTEQYF. In nucleotides, the CDR3 is TGTGCCAGCAGCCCTGGGACAGGGAGAACCGAGCAGTACTTC.

This clone was detected only once. This sequence joins TRBV5-6 and TRBJ1-5; a weak D match, TRBD1 (5 bases). Trimming took 2 bases from V and 2 from J, leaving 11 bases between them. The CDR3 runs 15 residues. CDR1 is SGHDT, CDR2 YYEEEE, per germline. CDR3 sequence (DNA): TGTGCCAGCAGCTTACAGGCTTTTGGCAATCAGCCCCAGCATTTT. It encodes CASSLQAFGNQPQHF.

The chain recombines TRBV6-1 with TRBJ1-5; TRBD1 might be the D (6 bases). The CDR3 extends over 16 amino acids. Trimming cost V 3 bases and J 0 bases, with 12 bases left between them. Per germline, CDR1 MNHNS and CDR2 SASEGT. This CDR3 is CASSDGTLISNQPQHF. In nucleotides, the CDR3 is TGTGCCAGCAGTGACGGGACACTCATTAGCAATCAGCCCCAGCATTTT.

This clone was detected once. This chain connects TRBV5-1 to TRBJ2-7; D perhaps matches TRBD1 (5 bases). Trimming took off 0 bases at V and 6 bases at J, with 7 bases between the two ends. The CDR3 contains 12 residues. CDR1 and CDR2 (germline): SGHRS, YFSETQ. CDR3 nucleotide sequence: TGCGCCAGCAGCTTGGTAAGGGGCGAGCAGTACTTC. Its protein product is CASSLVRGEQYF.

Only a few counts were recorded for this clone. V usage is TRBV6-6 and J usage is TRBJ2-5; TRBD1 aligns across 11 bases. V was clipped by 5 bases and J by 4 bases; unmatched bases: 12. There are 17 residues in the CDR3. Germline assignment: CDR1 MNHNY and CDR2 SVGAGI (reference sequence). Written as DNA, the CDR3 is TGTGCCAGCAGTCTTTCGGGACAGGGGGAGTCGAGAGAGACCCAGTACTTC. Translating it yields CASSLSGQGESRETQYF.

The chain couples TRBV11-2 to TRBJ2-7; 8 bases match TRBD1. CDR1 SGHAT and CDR2 FQNNGV come from the germline V gene. Trimming at V came to 3 bases and at J to 4 bases, leaving 5 bases not matched to a gene. The CDR3 is 14 amino acids. The CDR3 loop is CASSFDRGAYEQYF. CDR3 nucleotides: TGTGCCAGCAGCTTCGACAGGGGTGCTTACGAGCAGTACTTC. Combining the CDR3 with reference TRBV11-2 and TRBJ2-7 gives the whole variable domain EAGVAQSPRYKIIEKRQSVAFWCNPISGHATLYWYQQILGQGPKLLIQFQNNGVVDDSQLPKDRFSAERLKGVDSTLKIQPAKLEDSAVYLCASSFDRGAYEQYFGPGTRLTVT.

The rearrangement links TRBV7-6 to TRBJ2-7; 10 bases align to TRBD2. Germline V lookup: CDR1 SGHVS, CDR2 FNYEAQ. CDR3 length: 16 residues. V was pared by 4 bases and J by 2 bases, with 8 bases of the junction left unmatched. CDR3 coding DNA: TGTGCCAGCAGCTCTCTCAGCGGGAGGGGGCCCTACGAGCAGTACTTC. Amino acids: CASSSLSGRGPYEQYF.

The chain carries TRBV30 and TRBJ1-3; D is possibly TRBD1 (5 bases). The length of the CDR3 is 15 residues. Trimming took off 0 bases at V and 4 bases at J, with 13 bases between the two ends. Germline V lookup: CDR1 GTSNPN, CDR2 SVGIG (reference sequence). The CDR3 DNA is TGTGCCTGGAGTGTTCAGGGTTTATCGGGAAACACCATATATTTT. Translation gives CAWSVQGLSGNTIYF.

The rearrangement uses TRBV5-1 and TRBJ1-2; TRBD1 agrees at 9 bases. The germline V gene has CDR1 SGHRS and CDR2 YFSETQ. Trimming at V came to 4 bases and at J to 7 bases, leaving 11 bases not matched to a gene. The CDR3 spans 15 residues. The chain's CDR3 is CASSPAGTGMGGYTF. In DNA form, the CDR3 reads TGCGCCAGCAGCCCAGCGGGGACAGGGATGGGTGGCTACACCTTC.

The gene calls are TRBV27 and TRBJ2-5; D may be TRBD1 (6 bases). This CDR3 is 15 amino acids long. Germline values: CDR1 MNHEY, CDR2 SMNVEV (reference sequence). Trimming took off 2 bases at V and 4 bases at J, with 14 bases between the two ends. CDR3 sequence (DNA): TGTGCCAGCAGTTTACGGGACACTAGGGGAGAGACCCAGTACTTC. Its translation is CASSLRDTRGETQYF.

This chain links TRBV27 with TRBJ2-5; D may be TRBD2 (5 bases). The CDR3 spans 15 residues. The V and J ends lost 4 bases and 1 base respectively, with 13 bases between them. Germline lookup yields CDR1 MNHEY and CDR2 SMNVEV (reference sequence). The CDR3 nucleotides read TGTGCCAGCAGTTCCCCGAGCGGTGGCCAAGAGACCCAGTACTTC. It yields the protein CASSSPSGGQETQYF.

This sequence joins TRBV7-9 and TRBJ2-7; D possibly corresponds to TRBD1 (7 bases). With 5 bases removed from V and 5 bases from J, the gap between germline ends came to 16 bases. CDR1 is SEHNR, CDR2 FQNEAQ, per germline (reference sequence). This CDR3 contains 14 residues. CDR3 bases: TGTGCCAGCAGCCCCCAGGGGGGAAAACACGAGCAGTACTTC. Its translation is CASSPQGGKHEQYF.

V gene TRBV3-1 (or the pseudogene TRBV3-2) combines with J gene TRBJ1-1, with D perhaps matching TRBD1 (5 bases). This CDR3 comprises 14 residues. Per the germline V gene, CDR1 is LGHDT and CDR2 is YNNKEL (reference sequence). With 4 bases removed from V and 11 bases from J, the gap between germline ends came to 20 bases. CDR3 residues: CASSLTDSTSGAFF. CDR3 DNA sequence: TGTGCCAGCAGCCTAACCGACTCTACTTCAGGGGCTTTCTTT.

The chain carries TRBV27 and TRBJ2-7; D gene ambiguous. Germline V lookup: CDR1 MNHEY, CDR2 SMNVEV (reference sequence). The V end was cut by 2 bases, the J end by 2 bases, with 10 bases between. The CDR3 covers 14 residues. CDR3 in amino acids: CASSLVRSPYEQYF. CDR3 sequence (DNA): TGTGCCAGCAGTTTAGTTCGGAGCCCCTACGAGCAGTACTTC.

On this clone: The identical CDR3 is also encoded by other nucleotide sequences in the sample. J is TRBJ2-2 and V is TRBV10-3; D may be TRBD2 (7 bases). CDR3 size: 15 residues. V lost 3 bases to trimming and J lost 6 bases, with 14 bases between them. CDR1 ENHRY and CDR2 SYGVKD come from the germline V gene. As DNA, the CDR3 is TGTGCCATCAGTGACGTTAGGGGGGGTCCCGGGGAGCTGTTTTTT. Translated: CAISDVRGGPGELFF.

The chain links TRBV10-2 to TRBJ2-6; unclear D gene. Trimming left V 7 bases short and J 1 base short, with 2 bases between. Per germline, CDR1 WSHSY and CDR2 SAAADI. This CDR3 contains 12 residues. CDR3 DNA: TGCGCCAGCACGTCTGGGGCCAACGTCCTGACTTTC. Encoded protein: CASTSGANVLTF.